The TCR beta chain described here comes from a study of molecular identifiers for immune sequencing clone quantification. As for the study in general: With replicates, the RNA of around 20,000 or 100,000 naive CD8 cells was split five ways and four were sequenced. Regarding the study as a whole: It was shown that clones above 20 RNA copies held over 97% of effector molecules, but under 1% in naive cells. Reports indicate spiked Jurkat TCR RNA from one cell could be found among about 1 million naive cells.

Sorting isolated naive CD8 T cells as CD8+CD4-CCR7+CD45RA+ events. TCRdb re-derived calls from the PCR reads in MiXCR, one entry per CDR3 protein. This sample has around 470,000 distinct CDR3 sequences, with 20% to 25% found just once. V was pared by 2 bases and J by 2 bases, with 9 bases of the junction left unmatched. There are 18 residues in the CDR3. Germline loops: CDR1 SGHVS, CDR2 FQNEAQ. On this clonotype: What it recognizes is unknown.

The chain employs TRBV7-8 and TRBJ2-3; 11 bases agree with TRBD2. This sequence was found in a human donor in good health. Some libraries in this study had Jurkat cell RNA spiked in. Sequenced material: naive CD8+ T cells from blood, with Jurkat cell RNA spiked in. Subset: FACS-sorted CD8+CD4-CCR7+CD45RA+ naive T cells. This CDR3 is CASSLRPSGGLTTDTQYF. The CDR3 DNA reads TGTGCCAGCAGCTTACGGCCTAGCGGGGGGCTGACCACAGATACGCAGTATTTT.